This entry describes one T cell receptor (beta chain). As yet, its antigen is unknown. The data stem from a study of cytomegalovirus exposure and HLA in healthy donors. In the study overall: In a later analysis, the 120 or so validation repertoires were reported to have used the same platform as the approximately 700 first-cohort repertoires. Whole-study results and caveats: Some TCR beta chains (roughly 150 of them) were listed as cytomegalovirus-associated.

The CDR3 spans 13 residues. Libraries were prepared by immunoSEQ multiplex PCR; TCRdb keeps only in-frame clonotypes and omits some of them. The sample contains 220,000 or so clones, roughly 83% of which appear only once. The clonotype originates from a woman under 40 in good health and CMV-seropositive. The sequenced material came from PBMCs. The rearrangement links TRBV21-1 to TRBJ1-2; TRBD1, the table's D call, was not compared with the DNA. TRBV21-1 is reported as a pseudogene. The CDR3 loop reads CASSKTANYGYTF. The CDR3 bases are TGTGCCAGCAGCAAAACAGCTAACTATGGCTACACCTTC.